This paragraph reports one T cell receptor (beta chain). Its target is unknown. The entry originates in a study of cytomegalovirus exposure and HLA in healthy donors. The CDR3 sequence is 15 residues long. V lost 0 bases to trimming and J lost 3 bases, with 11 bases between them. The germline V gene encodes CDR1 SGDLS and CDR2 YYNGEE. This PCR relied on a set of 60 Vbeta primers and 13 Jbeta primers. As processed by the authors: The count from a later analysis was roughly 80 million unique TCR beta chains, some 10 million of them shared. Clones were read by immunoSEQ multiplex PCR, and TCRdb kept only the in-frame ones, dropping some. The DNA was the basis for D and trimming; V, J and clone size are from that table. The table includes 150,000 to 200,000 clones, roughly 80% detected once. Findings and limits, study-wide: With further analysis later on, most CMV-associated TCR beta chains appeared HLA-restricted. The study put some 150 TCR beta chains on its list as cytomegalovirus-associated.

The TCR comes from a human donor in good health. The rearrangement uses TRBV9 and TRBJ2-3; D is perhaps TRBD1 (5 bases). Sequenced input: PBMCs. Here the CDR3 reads CASSVDRQQTDTQYF. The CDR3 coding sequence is TGTGCCAGCAGCGTAGACAGGCAGCAGACAGATACGCAGTATTTT.